This TCR beta chain came from a study of regulatory T cells in long-lasting Graves disease (dated by TCRdb to the early 2020s). About the study as a whole: To count as having persistent Graves' disease, a patient had to have received antithyroid drug treatment for over 5 years with TSH receptor autoantibodies remaining persistently positive. Persistent Graves' disease patients were compared with newly diagnosed Graves' disease patients by peripheral blood TCR sequencing and RNA sequencing. The study was registered as a clinical trial and conducted in China. A total of 35 or so samples were covered by TCR sequencing, comprising approximately 13 persistent and around 20 newly diagnosed Graves' disease patients. Antithyroid drugs had been taken for approximately 10 years on average by persistent Graves' disease patients in the clinical cohort. Here is what the overall study found, with its caveats: The study examined only peripheral blood because the primary lesion, thyroid tissue, could not be accessed. Compared with newly diagnosed patients, patients with persistent Graves' disease had lower TCR Shannon entropy and fewer highly expanded clones, which suggests clonal expansion. Preferential use of TRBV28, TRBJ1-2 and TRBJ2-5 was observed in persistent disease, whereas TRBV20-1 and TRBJ2-1 were favored in newly diagnosed disease. The authors acknowledged the small sample size as a limitation that may reduce accuracy. More public clonotypes were shared among persistent patients (over 2,500) than among newly diagnosed patients (under 1,000). Sequencing and analysis were limited to the TCR beta chain.

The time point tag for this specimen amounts to: persistent/refractory GD, antithyroid drugs over 5 years with positive TRAb. RNA was extracted from PBMCs in TRIzol for both TCR sequencing and RNA sequencing. Graves' disease was diagnosed according to American Thyroid Association guidelines. The patients came from an endocrinology department in Xi'an, China. Each patient gave approximately 9.7 milliliters of peripheral blood, collected in an EDTA anticoagulant tube. Ficoll Paque Plus density gradient separation was used to isolate PBMCs, and no further T cell sorting was done. An Agilent 2100 Bioanalyzer and agarose gel were used to check RNA quality, and a NanoDrop 2000 was used to measure RNA concentration. The CDR3 holds 15 amino acids from the cysteine to the phenylalanine. Kept here is only the CDR3 DNA, which spans 45 bases and is read in frame from base 1. Trimming takes 5 bases from V and 1 base from J, and the germline ends sit 14 bases apart. From a lookup of the germline V gene (reference sequence), CDR1 and CDR2 are SEHNR and FQNEAQ.

The library was generated by multiplex PCR. Sequenced using an Illumina HiSeq 4000. CDR3 regions were amplified by Arm-PCR with iRepertoire HTBI primers to construct TCR beta libraries. Before sequencing, the PCR products underwent gel purification. Concerning the study's data processing: Across samples, around 58 TRBV and 12 to 15 TRBJ segments were identified and used for gene usage analysis of CDR3 amino acid clonotypes. Filtered high-quality paired reads were merged into contigs using COPE and FqMerger. BLAST was used to align contigs to IMGT TRBV, TRBD and TRBJ reference genes, with CDR3 defined following IMGT. Highly expanded clones were defined as clonotypes with a frequency above 0.1%. Shannon entropy served as the measure of repertoire diversity, while the Gini coefficient captured V-J evenness. A clonotype found in more than one individual was treated as public. Starting from the raw public reads, TCRdb applied fastp trimming at Q25, assembled clones with MiXCR and retained in-frame beta chains. Entries are consolidated by CDR3 protein sequence, retaining the most common genes and DNA. These V and J calls rely on TCRdb rather than the paper's analysis. The sample has 300,000 to 400,000 distinct CDR3 sequences on record, roughly 21% of them singletons. The ten largest account for 29% of the sample.

This clonotype was detected ten times or more. This clone's antigen is unknown. Within one base of it there is no much larger clone, and no base qualities were kept. The chain couples TRBV7-9 to TRBJ1-1, with the identity of the D gene unclear. This specimen was peripheral blood mononuclear cells (PBMCs), taken when the disease was refractory, from a patient treated with antithyroid drugs. This sequence was found in a female donor with Graves disease. Here is the DNA: TGTGCCAGCAGCGGGCTATCGACCCAGAACACTGAAGCTTTCTTT. Translated, it reads CASSGLSTQNTEAFF.